What follows describes a single T cell receptor beta chain. Its antigen is still unknown. This sample was taken from a study of CD8+ T cells in alopecia areata. Study-level points and caveats: Amid tofacitinib therapy, many expanded lesional clones stayed present in scalp and blood.

Documented treatment: oral pan-JAK inhibitor, 5-10 mg twice daily. cDNA serving as the sequencing template came from extracted, reverse transcribed RNA. Measured with immunoSEQ multiplex PCR; TCRdb has only the in-frame clones, and not every one. The sample has some 190,000 clones, around 51% seen once. This CDR3 has 12 residues. Germline V lookup: CDR1 SGHRS, CDR2 YFSETQ. V dropped 7 bases and J dropped 1 base, with 8 bases sitting between them. This receptor was identified in a human donor with alopecia areata. The rearrangement links TRBV5-1 to TRBJ1-1; no clear D gene. The sequenced sample was CD8+ T cells sorted from blood, obtained at approximately week 51, from a patient treated with tofacitinib. The CDR3 sequence: CASGRSNTEAFF. The CDR3 bases are TGCGCCAGCGGCAGGTCGAACACTGAAGCTTTCTTT. The variable domain in full, with the rest retrieved from reference TRBV5-1 and TRBJ1-1, is KAGVTQTPRYLIKTRGQQVTLSCSPISGHRSVSWYQQTPGQGLQFLFEYFSETQRNKGNFPGRFSGRQFSNSRSEMNVSTLELGDSALYLCASGRSNTEAFFGQGTRLTVV.